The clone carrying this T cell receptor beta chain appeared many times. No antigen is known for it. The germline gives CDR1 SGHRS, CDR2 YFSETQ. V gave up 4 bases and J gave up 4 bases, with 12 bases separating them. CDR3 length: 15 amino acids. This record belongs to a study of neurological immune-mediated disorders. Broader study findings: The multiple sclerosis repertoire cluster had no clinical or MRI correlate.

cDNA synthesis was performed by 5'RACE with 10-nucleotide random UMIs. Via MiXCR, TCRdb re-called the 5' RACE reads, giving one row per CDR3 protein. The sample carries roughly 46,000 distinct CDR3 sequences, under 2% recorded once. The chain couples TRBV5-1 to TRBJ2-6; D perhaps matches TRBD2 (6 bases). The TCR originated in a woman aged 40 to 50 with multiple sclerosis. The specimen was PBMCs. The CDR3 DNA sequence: TGCGCCAGCAGCCTCGGAGGGTCCGGGGCCAACGTCCTGACTTTC. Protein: CASSLGGSGANVLTF. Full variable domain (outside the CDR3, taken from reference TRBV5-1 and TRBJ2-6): KAGVTQTPRYLIKTRGQQVTLSCSPISGHRSVSWYQQTPGQGLQFLFEYFSETQRNKGNFPGRFSGRQFSNSRSEMNVSTLELGDSALYLCASSLGGSGANVLTFGAGSRLTVL.